The subject of this entry is one TCR beta chain. This CDR3 comprises 15 residues. Germline loops: CDR1 SGHNT, CDR2 YENEEA. The V end was cut by 0 bases, the J end by 8 bases, with 14 bases between. The data stem from a study of blood T cell repertoires in COVID-19. Study details: The United States, Italy and Spain supplied acute and convalescent COVID-19 samples.

In the source study's methods: Amplification of reference gene primers provided the estimated nucleated cell counts. Generated by immunoSEQ multiplex PCR, the TCRdb table keeps only in-frame clones and is missing some. That table is the source of V, J and clone size, and D and trimming were worked out from the DNA. The table lists 200,000 to 300,000 clones, 84% of them singletons. This sequence originates from a man aged 45-65 years with acute or convalescent COVID-19. Sequencing was performed on peripheral blood. This sequence joins TRBV11-3 and TRBJ2-4; D possibly corresponds to TRBD1 (6 bases). Here the CDR3 reads CASSLDGQGIYIQYF. DNA of the CDR3: TGTGCCAGCAGCTTAGATGGTCAGGGGATTTACATTCAGTACTTC.